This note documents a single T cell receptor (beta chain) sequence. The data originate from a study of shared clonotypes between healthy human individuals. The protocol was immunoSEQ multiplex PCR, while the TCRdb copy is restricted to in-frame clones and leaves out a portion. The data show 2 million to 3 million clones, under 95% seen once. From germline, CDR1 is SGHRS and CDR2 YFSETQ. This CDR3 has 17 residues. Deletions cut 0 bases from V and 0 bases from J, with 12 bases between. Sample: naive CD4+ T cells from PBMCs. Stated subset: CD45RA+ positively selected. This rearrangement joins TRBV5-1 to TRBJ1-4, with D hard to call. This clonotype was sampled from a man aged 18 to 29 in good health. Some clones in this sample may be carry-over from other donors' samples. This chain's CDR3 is CASSLGITPATNEKLFF. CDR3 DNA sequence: TGCGCCAGCAGCTTGGGTATTACTCCGGCAACTAATGAAAAACTGTTTTTT.